The 7 T cell receptor beta chains below were found in one sample sequenced in a study of blood T cell repertoires in COVID-19. Assay: immunoSEQ multiplex PCR; the TCRdb copy retains only in-frame clones and omits some. The sample contains approximately 200,000 clones, over 80% of which appear only once. The sample was PBMCs or T cells enriched from blood (not recorded which). These receptors were collected from a young man with acute COVID-19.

The gene calls are TRBV7-9 and TRBJ2-3; D is perhaps TRBD2 (5 bases). The V end lost 4 bases, the J end lost 1 base, and 12 bases lay between the germline ends. Looked up from germline, CDR1 is SEHNR and CDR2 is FQNEAQ (reference sequence). The length of the CDR3 is 15 residues. Here the CDR3 reads CASSSLLDGTDTQYF. For the CDR3, the DNA is TGTGCCAGCAGCTCGTTACTAGATGGCACAGATACGCAGTATTTT.

The chain carries TRBV30 and TRBJ2-7; D may be TRBD2 (6 bases). CDR1 and CDR2 from the germline V gene are GTSNPN and SVGIG (reference sequence). The V and J ends lost 3 bases and 6 bases respectively, with 21 bases between them. CDR3 size: 15 residues. As DNA, the CDR3 is TGTGCCTGGAGACCGGGACTCCTCTCTGGCGGCGAGCAGTACTTC. Translating gives CAWRPGLLSGGEQYF. The full variable domain, in which reference TRBV30 and TRBJ2-7 provide the parts outside the CDR3, is SQTIHQWPATLVQPVGSPLSLECTVEGTSNPNLYWYRQAAGRGLQLLFYSVGIGQISSEVPQNLSASRPQDRQFILSSKKLLLSDSGFYLCAWRPGLLSGGEQYFGPGTRLTVT.

This clone was detected once. The rearrangement joins TRBV28 to TRBJ1-2; D not resolved. The CDR3 spans 13 residues. V lost 2 bases, J lost 0 bases, and 4 bases lay in between. Germline V lookup: CDR1 MDHEN, CDR2 SYDVKM. In DNA, the CDR3 is TGTGCCAGCAGTTTAGCAGCTAACTATGGCTACACCTTC. It encodes CASSLAANYGYTF.

The chain couples TRBV6-1 to TRBJ2-7; 7 bases map to TRBD2. The CDR3 consists of 16 residues. With 4 bases clipped from V and 7 bases from J, the junction kept 16 bases outside the gene matches. Germline CDR1 and CDR2: MNHNS and SASEGT. DNA of the CDR3: TGTGCCAGCAGTGTGAGTCTAGCGGCAAGGACGGGGGAGCAGTACTTC. Its translation: CASSVSLAARTGEQYF.

The rearrangement uses TRBV19 and TRBJ2-7; 8 bases match TRBD1. The CDR3 spans 15 residues. CDR1 LNHDA and CDR2 SQIVND come from the germline V gene (reference sequence). Germline trimming cut 3 bases from V and 2 bases from J; bases unmatched to any gene: 6. This CDR3 reads CASSIWTGLPYEQYF. For the CDR3, the DNA is TGTGCCAGTAGTATCTGGACAGGGTTGCCCTACGAGCAGTACTTC.

The chain carries TRBV28 and TRBJ2-3; maybe TRBD2 (6 bases). Germline CDR1 is MDHEN and CDR2 is SYDVKM. There are 15 residues in the CDR3. Trimming cost V 5 bases and J 2 bases, with 14 bases left between them. CDR3 region: CASSPPGTFTDTQYF. CDR3 in DNA: TGTGCCAGCAGTCCGCCCGGGACTTTCACAGATACGCAGTATTTT.

The chain joins TRBV7-2 to TRBJ2-7, with TRBD1 identical over 7 bases. Germline V gene sequence: CDR1 SGHTA, CDR2 FQGNSA. The CDR3 contains 15 residues. J lost 2 bases, V lost 1 base, and 5 bases had no gene match. The CDR3 loop reads CASSLVGGQTYEQYF. In nucleotides, the CDR3 is TGTGCCAGCAGCTTAGTTGGGGGACAGACCTACGAGCAGTACTTC.